This T cell receptor beta chain was recorded in a study of response to subunit inactivated influenza vaccine. This CDR3 has 17 amino acids. V trimming: 3 bases; J trimming: 4 bases; junction bases outside the gene matches: 9. In the case of this clonotype: Its matching antigen is unknown.

TCRdb re-derived calls from the RT-PCR reads in MiXCR, one entry per CDR3 protein. The data contain about 540,000 distinct CDR3 sequences, 14% of them seen just once; the ten biggest clones take up 11%. Study-wide results and caveats: The authors put forward the suggestion that each seasonal influenza vaccination may bring in only a limited number of new T cells.

The origin of this receptor is a man aged 45 to 65 who received an inactivated influenza vaccine. This rearrangement joins TRBV12-3 or TRBV12-4 to TRBJ2-5; TRBD2 matches at 12 bases. This material consisted of PBMCs from blood, taken 11 to 12 days after vaccination. The CDR3 DNA sequence: TGTGCCAGCAGTTTGGCTAGCGGGGGGGCCCTGGGAGAGACCCAGTACTTC. Protein: CASSLASGGALGETQYF.